These T cell receptor beta chains were read from a single sample in a study of shared clonotypes between healthy human individuals. The assay was immunoSEQ multiplex PCR, and TCRdb's table has in-frame clones only and misses some. The sample records about 2,100,000 clones, about 92% being singletons. The specimen sequenced was naive CD8+ T cells from PBMCs. The receptors derive from a man younger than 35 in good health. Some clones in this sample may be carry-over from other donors' samples. Both conserved end residues are part of each CDR3. D genes are given only for firm matches. Only some rows state a clone size, as once, few, many or a class for expanded clones.

>-|TRBV29-1|TRBD2|TRBJ2-3
TGCAGCGCCTCCCCAGCGGCTAGCGGGAGCACAGATACGCAGTATTTT
CSASPAASGSTDTQYF
>-|TRBV7-3|TRBD2|TRBJ2-1
TGTGCCAGCAGCTTGAGCGGGAGAACCACCTACAATGAGCAGTTCTTC
CASSLSGRTTYNEQFF
>-|TRBV27|TRBD2|TRBJ2-7
TGTGCCAGCAGTTTATACGTAGCGGGAGTCCCCCACGAGCAGTACTTC
CASSLYVAGVPHEQYF
>-|TRBV10-3|-|TRBJ2-3
TGTGCCATCAGTGACGAAGTTATCAGCACAGATACGCAGTATTTT
CAISDEVISTDTQYF
>-|TRBV9|-|TRBJ1-1
TGTGCCAGCAGCGCGACGGGGTCGTGGACTGAAGCTTTCTTT
CASSATGSWTEAFF
>-|TRBV9|TRBD1|TRBJ2-7
TGTGCCAGCAGCCCGGGACAGGACTACGAGCAGTACTTC
CASSPGQDYEQYF
>-|TRBV11-2|-|TRBJ2-1
TGTGCCAGCGTCCTCCTCGGCGGTGAGCAGTTCTTC
CASVLLGGEQFF
>few|TRBV2|-|TRBJ1-1
TGTGCCAGCACCGACCCGGGTGAAGCTTTCTTT
CASTDPGEAFF
>-|TRBV7-9|-|TRBJ1-5
TGTGCCAGCAGCTTGGATAGCAATCAGCCCCAGCATTTT
CASSLDSNQPQHF
>-|TRBV11-2|TRBD1|TRBJ2-7
TGTGCCAGCAGCCGGACAAAAGGACAGGGTCTAGGCGAGCAGTACTTC
CASSRTKGQGLGEQYF
>-|TRBV4-2|-|TRBJ2-7
TGTGCCAGCAGCCCCGGGGTCGGCCCGGGATACGAGCAGTACTTC
CASSPGVGPGYEQYF
>-|TRBV6-5|-|TRBJ1-1
TGTGCCAGCAGCCCTTGGGGCAGGGAGGACACTGAAGCTTTCTTT
CASSPWGREDTEAFF
>-|TRBV7-8|-|TRBJ1-2
TGTGCCAGCAGCTTATACAGGGTGGGAAGCTATGGCTACACCTTC
CASSLYRVGSYGYTF
>-|TRBV28|-|TRBJ2-7
TGTGCCAGCAGTCAGACTAGTAACTACGAGCAGTACTTC
CASSQTSNYEQYF
>-|TRBV20-1|-|TRBJ2-1
TGCAGTGCTAGACTCGACCCCATCAGGATCTTC
CSARLDPIRIF
>-|TRBV6-1|TRBD2|TRBJ2-1
TGTGCCAGTTTGGCGCTAGCGGGGCTATACAATGAGCAGTTCTTC
CASLALAGLYNEQFF
>-|TRBV14|-|TRBJ1-3
TGTGCCAGCACAGGCGCTCTCTCTGGAAACACCATATATTTT
CASTGALSGNTIYF
>-|TRBV27|-|TRBJ2-7
TGTGCCAGCAGTTTAATTGTGGACTACGAGCAGTACTTC
CASSLIVDYEQYF
>-|TRBV18|TRBD1|TRBJ2-5
TGTGCCAGCTCACCACCGACGGACAGGCAAGAGACCCAGTACTTC
CASSPPTDRQETQYF
>-|TRBV13|-|TRBJ1-2
TGTGCCAGCAGCTTAGATGTAACAGGGCGGTATGGCTACACCTTC
CASSLDVTGRYGYTF
>-|TRBV7-2|-|TRBJ2-5
TGTGCCAGCAGCTTAGCTGCAAGGAGTTTTGGTGAGACCCAGTACTTC
CASSLAARSFGETQYF
>-|TRBV27|TRBD1|TRBJ2-5
TGTGCCAGCCGCGCGGGGACAGGGTACCAAGAGACCCAGTACTTC
CASRAGTGYQETQYF
>-|TRBV27|TRBD2|TRBJ2-1
TGTGCCAGCAGTTTTCTATCGGGGGGTGAGCAGTTCTTC
CASSFLSGGEQFF
>-|TRBV7-9|-|TRBJ1-5
TGTGCCAGCAGCCTAAGGACGAATCAGCCCCAGCATTTT
CASSLRTNQPQHF
>-|TRBV7-8|TRBD2|TRBJ2-7
TGTGCCAGCAGCTTAGCGCGTGGGACTAGCGGGAGTCGTATCGACGAGCAGTACTTC
CASSLARGTSGSRIDEQYF
>-|TRBV2|-|TRBJ2-3
TGTGCCAGCAGTGAAGGAGGACGGGGGTCGCAGTATTTT
CASSEGGRGSQYF
>-|TRBV9|-|TRBJ1-5
TGTGCCAGCAGCGTTTGGAGCAATCAGCCCCAGCATTTT
CASSVWSNQPQHF
>-|TRBV7-9|-|TRBJ2-5
TGTGCCAGCAGCTTAACTAGTACAGGCCAAGAGACCCAGTACTTC
CASSLTSTGQETQYF
>-|TRBV28|-|TRBJ1-5
TGTGCCAGCAGTTTCTTAACAGGGTCAGTGGATCAGCCCCAGCATTTT
CASSFLTGSVDQPQHF
>-|TRBV4-1|-|TRBJ2-7
TGCGCCAGCAGCCCAATGACCTCCTACGAGCAGTACTTC
CASSPMTSYEQYF
>-|TRBV5-4|-|TRBJ1-1
TGTGCCAGCAGCTTTTTTGTCGGCACTGAAGCTTTCTTT
CASSFFVGTEAFF
>once|TRBV27|TRBD2|TRBJ2-1
TGTGCCAGCAGTTTAGGGCTAGCGGGCACCCTGAGATACAATGAGCAGTTCTTC
CASSLGLAGTLRYNEQFF
>-|TRBV11-2|-|TRBJ1-2
TGTGCCAGCAGCTTGGAACGGGACTATGGCTACACCTTC
CASSLERDYGYTF
>-|TRBV11-3|TRBD2|TRBJ2-1
TGTGCCAGTTTCCGGGAACTAGCGGGAGTGGGTCCCTACAATGAGCAGTTCTTC
CASFRELAGVGPYNEQFF
>once|TRBV7-9|-|TRBJ1-5
TGTGCCAGCAGCTTAGGGCACCAGGGTCAGCCCCAGCATTTT
CASSLGHQGQPQHF
>-|TRBV14|-|TRBJ2-7
TGTGCCAGCAGCCATCAACTCGCCCGCTACGAGCAGTACTTC
CASSHQLARYEQYF
>-|TRBV7-9|-|TRBJ2-1
TGTGCCAGCAGCTTTTACGGGAGCTCCTACAATGAGCAGTTCTTC
CASSFYGSSYNEQFF
>-|TRBV10-2|-|TRBJ1-5
TGCGCCAGCAGTGAGTCGAGGCCGGAGTATAGCAATCAGCCCCAGCATTTT
CASSESRPEYSNQPQHF
>once|TRBV19|-|TRBJ2-1
TGTGCCAGTAGTATAGCTCGGCAGAATGAGCAGTTCTTC
CASSIARQNEQFF
>-|TRBV28|-|TRBJ2-1
TGTGCCAGCAGTTTTGGGGTGACTATAAAAGTTGGATGGGATGAGCAGTTCTTC
CASSFGVTIKVGWDEQFF
>-|TRBV7-9|TRBD1|TRBJ1-2
TGTGCCAGCAGCTTCGGACAGGGAGAAAGGCTGTTC
CASSFGQGERLF
>many|TRBV7-9|TRBD2|TRBJ2-2
TGTGCCAGCAGCGTAGTAGAGCGGGAGGCCGGGGAGCTGTTTTTT
CASSVVEREAGELFF
>-|TRBV10-3|-|TRBJ1-3
TGTGCCGCCGGACCGAAAGGCTCTGGAAACACCATATATTTT
CAAGPKGSGNTIYF
>-|TRBV28|TRBD2|TRBJ2-7
TGTGCCAGCAGGACTAGCGGGTATTTATACGAGCAGTACTTC
CASRTSGYLYEQYF
>once|TRBV23-1|TRBD2|TRBJ2-2
TGCGCCAGCAGAAAGGGAGGGGAAACCGGGGAGCTGTTTTTT
CASRKGGETGELFF
>once|TRBV6-5|-|TRBJ2-7
TGTGCCAGCAGCACAGGGGACTACTTGAGGGAGCAGTACTTC
CASSTGDYLREQYF
>once|TRBV27|TRBD1|TRBJ2-7
TGTGCCAGCAGTTTATCGCAAGGGGACAGGGGCTACGAGCAGTACTTC
CASSLSQGDRGYEQYF
>-|TRBV7-9|-|TRBJ2-3
TGTGCCAGCAGCTCCCCCCGGACAAGCACAGATACGCAGTATTTT
CASSSPRTSTDTQYF
>-|TRBV11-2|-|TRBJ2-1
TGTGCCAGCAGCTCCCAGGACTTTGCCAATGAGCAGTTCTTC
CASSSQDFANEQFF
>-|TRBV14|-|TRBJ1-1
TGTGCCAGCAGCCAAGTCGGGCGAGGGGAAGCTTTCTTT
CASSQVGRGEAFF
>once|TRBV2|-|TRBJ2-5
TGTGCCAGCAGTGGACCAGGGGAAGAGACCCAGTACTTC
CASSGPGEETQYF
>-|TRBV6-6|-|TRBJ2-1
TGTGCCAGCAGTTACTCCGGAGTAGCGGATGACAATGAGCAGTTCTTC
CASSYSGVADDNEQFF
>-|TRBV19|-|TRBJ1-1
TGTGCCAGTAGTGTACGGGGGCCGAACACTGAAGCTTTCTTT
CASSVRGPNTEAFF
>-|TRBV6-5|-|TRBJ2-1
TGTGCCAGCAGTTCCGCCGCCAGGGTCTACAATGAGCAGTTCTTC
CASSSAARVYNEQFF
>-|TRBV7-9|-|TRBJ1-1
TGTGCCAGCAGCCAAAGCCAGGGTTTGAACACTGAAGCTTTCTTT
CASSQSQGLNTEAFF
>-|TRBV4-2|TRBD2|TRBJ2-7
TGTGCCAGCAGCCAGGACCTCTTTTCTAGCGGGGTTCCCTACGAGCAGTACTTC
CASSQDLFSSGVPYEQYF
>-|TRBV7-8|-|TRBJ1-1
TGTGCCAGCACCCTACCTGCGGGGGCGGACACTGAAGCTTTCTTT
CASTLPAGADTEAFF